This TCR beta chain is from a study of blood T cell repertoires in COVID-19. The assay was immunoSEQ multiplex PCR, and TCRdb's table has in-frame clones only and misses some. The sample includes more than 75,000 clones, roughly 80% of them seen just once. This CDR3 is built from 14 residues. Germline assignment: CDR1 SGHRS and CDR2 YFSETQ. The V end lost 1 base, the J end lost 1 base, and 8 bases lay between the germline ends. The sample holds one count of this clone. The sample taken for sequencing was peripheral blood. The receptor was isolated from a human donor in a cohort sampled during active COVID-19. The rearrangement links TRBV5-1 to TRBJ1-1, with D tentatively TRBD1 (6 bases). CDR3 DNA sequence: TGCGCCAGCAGCTTGCAGGGGACGAACACTGAAGCTTTCTTT. Residues: CASSLQGTNTEAFF.